A selection of T cell receptor beta chains follows, all from one sample in a study of T cell responses to AZD1222 COVID-19 vaccine. Sequencing used immunoSEQ multiplex PCR; TCRdb keeps in-frame clones, though not all of them. The sample includes fewer than 130,000 clones, 70% to 90% seen only once; the top ten take approximately 3.5%. The sample in question was peripheral blood, obtained on day 0 of AZD1222 vaccination. Receptors originate from an adult in good health. The CDR3 runs from the conserved cysteine through the conserved F or W. Each record gives: D gene, V gene, J gene, clone size, CDR3 DNA, CDR3 protein. D genes are given only for firm matches. Some rows mark clone size as missing; the rest say once, few, many or name a class of expanded clone.

d_gene: TRBD2; v_gene: TRBV11-3; j_gene: TRBJ2-3; abundance: -; CDR3nt: TGTGCCAGCAGCCCCGGACTAGCGGGAGAGTCCGATACGCAGTATTTT; CDR3aa: CASSPGLAGESDTQYF
d_gene: TRBD2; v_gene: TRBV3-1/TRBV3-2; j_gene: TRBJ2-3; abundance: -; CDR3nt: TGTGCCAGCAGCCGGGTTAGCGGGGGGACGGGTTTAAGTACGCAGTATTTT; CDR3aa: CASSRVSGGTGLSTQYF
d_gene: -; v_gene: TRBV20-1; j_gene: TRBJ1-5; abundance: -; CDR3nt: TGCAGTGCGATCAATCAGCCCCAGCATTTT; CDR3aa: CSAINQPQHF
d_gene: -; v_gene: TRBV5-1; j_gene: TRBJ2-7; abundance: -; CDR3nt: TGCGCCAGCAGCTTGGGTTTTTCGCGGGGTTTAAGCGAGCAGTACTTC; CDR3aa: CASSLGFSRGLSEQYF
d_gene: -; v_gene: TRBV19; j_gene: TRBJ2-1; abundance: -; CDR3nt: TGTGCCAGTAGTATAGAACCAGGGGCTCTGGACAATGAGCAGTTCTTC; CDR3aa: CASSIEPGALDNEQFF
d_gene: -; v_gene: TRBV28; j_gene: TRBJ2-1; abundance: once; CDR3nt: TGTGCCAGCAGTCTACGCGTCAGGTACAATGAGCAGTTCTTC; CDR3aa: CASSLRVRYNEQFF
d_gene: TRBD2; v_gene: TRBV18; j_gene: TRBJ2-3; abundance: -; CDR3nt: TGTGCCAGCTCACCAGTGGGGACTAGAATAGATACGCAGTATTTT; CDR3aa: CASSPVGTRIDTQYF
d_gene: TRBD2; v_gene: TRBV6-4; j_gene: TRBJ2-3; abundance: medium-sized; CDR3nt: TGTGCCAGCAGTGCTAGCGGGGGGGCAGCAGATACGCAGTATTTT; CDR3aa: CASSASGGAADTQYF
d_gene: -; v_gene: TRBV28; j_gene: TRBJ1-3; abundance: once; CDR3nt: TGTGCCAGCAGTTGGGGGGCCCGGGTCTCTGGAAACACCATATATTTT; CDR3aa: CASSWGARVSGNTIYF
d_gene: TRBD1; v_gene: TRBV6-1; j_gene: TRBJ2-7; abundance: -; CDR3nt: TGTGCCAGCCGGACAGGGGAGGGCGAGCAGTACTTC; CDR3aa: CASRTGEGEQYF
d_gene: -; v_gene: TRBV18; j_gene: TRBJ1-1; abundance: -; CDR3nt: TGTGCCAGCTCCCCAGGGCCCGGCCGTTTAGAAGCTTTCTTT; CDR3aa: CASSPGPGRLEAFF
d_gene: TRBD1; v_gene: TRBV19; j_gene: TRBJ1-5; abundance: -; CDR3nt: TGTGCCAGTAGACGCGGGACAGGGGGGCTCCAGCATTTT; CDR3aa: CASRRGTGGLQHF
d_gene: TRBD1; v_gene: TRBV29-1; j_gene: TRBJ1-1; abundance: -; CDR3nt: TGCAGCGTTGACTCTGGGGGGCTCAGGGGGACTGAAGCTTTCTTT; CDR3aa: CSVDSGGLRGTEAFF
d_gene: TRBD1; v_gene: TRBV18; j_gene: TRBJ1-2; abundance: -; CDR3nt: TGTGCCAGCTCACCACTCCCGACGGGGACAGGGAGCGACTATGGCTACACCTTC; CDR3aa: CASSPLPTGTGSDYGYTF
d_gene: TRBD1; v_gene: TRBV7-7; j_gene: TRBJ1-4; abundance: -; CDR3nt: TGTGCTAGCAGCTTAGCGACAGGGGCGGATGAAAAACTGTTTTTT; CDR3aa: CASSLATGADEKLFF
d_gene: -; v_gene: TRBV11-2; j_gene: TRBJ1-1; abundance: -; CDR3nt: TGTGCCAGCAGCTTAGTGGGGGCGACTGAAGCTTTCTTT; CDR3aa: CASSLVGATEAFF
d_gene: TRBD1; v_gene: TRBV10-2; j_gene: TRBJ1-1; abundance: -; CDR3nt: TGCGCCAGCATTCGACAGGGGAGGGAGATGAACACTGAAGCTTTCTTT; CDR3aa: CASIRQGREMNTEAFF
d_gene: -; v_gene: TRBV6-2/TRBV6-3; j_gene: TRBJ1-2; abundance: -; CDR3nt: TGTGCCAGCAGCGACAGCAACTATGGCTACACCTTC; CDR3aa: CASSDSNYGYTF
d_gene: -; v_gene: TRBV18; j_gene: TRBJ1-2; abundance: -; CDR3nt: TGTGCCAGCTCACCCAACAGGGAGTATGGCTACACCTTC; CDR3aa: CASSPNREYGYTF
d_gene: -; v_gene: TRBV5-4; j_gene: TRBJ1-2; abundance: -; CDR3nt: TGTGCCAGCAGCTGGACCTCCGGGAGCCAGCGGGGCTACACCTTC; CDR3aa: CASSWTSGSQRGYTF
d_gene: TRBD1; v_gene: TRBV15; j_gene: TRBJ2-7; abundance: -; CDR3nt: TGTGCCACCAGCAGACAGGGACAGGGGTCCTACGAGCAGTACTTC; CDR3aa: CATSRQGQGSYEQYF
d_gene: -; v_gene: TRBV6-5; j_gene: TRBJ1-5; abundance: -; CDR3nt: TGTGCCAGCAAGCCCTTAGATCAGCCCCAGCATTTT; CDR3aa: CASKPLDQPQHF
d_gene: -; v_gene: TRBV7-2; j_gene: TRBJ2-7; abundance: -; CDR3nt: TGTGCCAGCAGCCAAACTTGGGGGGCAGGGTACGAGCAGTACTTC; CDR3aa: CASSQTWGAGYEQYF
d_gene: -; v_gene: TRBV3-1/TRBV3-2; j_gene: TRBJ2-5; abundance: once; CDR3nt: TGTGCCAGCAGCCTCCCTATAGGGAGTACGAAGACCCAGTACTTC; CDR3aa: CASSLPIGSTKTQYF
d_gene: -; v_gene: TRBV24-1; j_gene: TRBJ2-7; abundance: -; CDR3nt: TGTGCCACCAGTGAGGGGGAATCCTACTACGAGCAGTACTTC; CDR3aa: CATSEGESYYEQYF
d_gene: -; v_gene: TRBV7-6; j_gene: TRBJ1-1; abundance: -; CDR3nt: TGTGCCAGCAGCTTGGGGGGGCCCACTGAAGCTTTCTTT; CDR3aa: CASSLGGPTEAFF
d_gene: -; v_gene: TRBV5-8; j_gene: TRBJ1-2; abundance: -; CDR3nt: TGTGCCAGCAGCTTGATTCTGCGGACAGCCTATGGCTACACCTTC; CDR3aa: CASSLILRTAYGYTF
d_gene: TRBD1; v_gene: TRBV2; j_gene: TRBJ1-5; abundance: -; CDR3nt: TGTGCCAGCAGGCCAGGGGGGGGCCGGTATAGCAATCAGCCCCAGCATTTT; CDR3aa: CASRPGGGRYSNQPQHF
d_gene: -; v_gene: TRBV10-3; j_gene: TRBJ1-5; abundance: -; CDR3nt: TGTGCCATCAGTGAAGTAGATCAGCCCCAGCATTTT; CDR3aa: CAISEVDQPQHF
d_gene: -; v_gene: TRBV6-5; j_gene: TRBJ2-3; abundance: -; CDR3nt: TGTGCCAGCAGCTACAGGGCTACAGATACGCAGTATTTT; CDR3aa: CASSYRATDTQYF
d_gene: -; v_gene: TRBV7-8; j_gene: TRBJ1-3; abundance: -; CDR3nt: TGTGCCAGCAGCTTAAGCAGGGCTGGAAACACCATATATTTT; CDR3aa: CASSLSRAGNTIYF
d_gene: -; v_gene: TRBV18; j_gene: TRBJ1-5; abundance: -; CDR3nt: TGTGCCAGCTCACCAGGGGACGATGGTCAGCCCCAGCATTTT; CDR3aa: CASSPGDDGQPQHF
d_gene: -; v_gene: TRBV6-1; j_gene: TRBJ1-4; abundance: -; CDR3nt: TGTGCCAGCAGTGAAGCTGCCGTGGAAAAACTGTTTTTT; CDR3aa: CASSEAAVEKLFF
d_gene: -; v_gene: TRBV30; j_gene: TRBJ1-1; abundance: -; CDR3nt: TGTGCCTGGAGACGCGAACAGGGAGACACTGAAGCTTTCTTT; CDR3aa: CAWRREQGDTEAFF
d_gene: TRBD2; v_gene: TRBV3-1/TRBV3-2; j_gene: TRBJ2-7; abundance: -; CDR3nt: TGTGCCAGCAGCCAAGAGTCTTGGCTAGCGGGAGTCGGTGAGCAGTACTTC; CDR3aa: CASSQESWLAGVGEQYF
d_gene: TRBD1; v_gene: TRBV19; j_gene: TRBJ1-5; abundance: -; CDR3nt: TGTGCCAGTAGTTCGACAGGGAGAGAGCAGCCCCAGCATTTT; CDR3aa: CASSSTGREQPQHF
d_gene: -; v_gene: TRBV7-9; j_gene: TRBJ1-2; abundance: few; CDR3nt: TGTGCCAGCAGCCCCCCGGGGGGCAACTATGGCTACACCTTC; CDR3aa: CASSPPGGNYGYTF
d_gene: TRBD2; v_gene: TRBV4-2; j_gene: TRBJ2-7; abundance: -; CDR3nt: TGTGCCAGCAGAAGGAGCGGGGGGACCTTCTCCGAGCAGTACTTC; CDR3aa: CASRRSGGTFSEQYF
d_gene: -; v_gene: TRBV7-9; j_gene: TRBJ1-4; abundance: once; CDR3nt: TGTGCCAGCAGCGAGAGGGGAGAAAATGAAAAACTGTTTTTT; CDR3aa: CASSERGENEKLFF
d_gene: -; v_gene: TRBV20-1; j_gene: TRBJ1-2; abundance: -; CDR3nt: TGCAGTGCGATACTAGGGGGCTACACCTTC; CDR3aa: CSAILGGYTF
d_gene: -; v_gene: TRBV28; j_gene: TRBJ1-1; abundance: -; CDR3nt: TGTGCCAGCAGTTTCGATTTGAACACTGAAGCTTTCTTT; CDR3aa: CASSFDLNTEAFF